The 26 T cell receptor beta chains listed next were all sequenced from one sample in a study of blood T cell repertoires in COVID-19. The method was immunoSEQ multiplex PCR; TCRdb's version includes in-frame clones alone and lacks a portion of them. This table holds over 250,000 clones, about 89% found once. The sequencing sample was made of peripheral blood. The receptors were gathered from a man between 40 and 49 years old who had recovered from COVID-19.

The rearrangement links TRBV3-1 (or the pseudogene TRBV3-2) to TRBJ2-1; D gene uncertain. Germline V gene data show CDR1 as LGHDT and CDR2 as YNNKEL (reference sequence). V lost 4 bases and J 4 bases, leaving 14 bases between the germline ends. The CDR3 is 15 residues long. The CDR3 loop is CASSLLGGSYNEQFF. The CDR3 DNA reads TGTGCCAGCAGCCTCCTAGGTGGGTCATACAATGAGCAGTTCTTC.

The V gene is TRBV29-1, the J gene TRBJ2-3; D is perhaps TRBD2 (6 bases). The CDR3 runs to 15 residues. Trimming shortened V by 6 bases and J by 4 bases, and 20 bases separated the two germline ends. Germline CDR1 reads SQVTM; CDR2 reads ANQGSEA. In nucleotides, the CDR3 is TGCAGCGTCGGAGGAGGCGGGACGCCCTCAGATACGCAGTATTTT. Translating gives CSVGGGGTPSDTQYF.

CDR3: CATSRGGQGTIQETQYF. The DNA of the CDR3 is TGTGCCACCAGCAGAGGGGGCCAGGGAACCATCCAAGAGACCCAGTACTTC. This sequence joins TRBV15 and TRBJ2-5, with D possibly TRBD1 on 5 matching bases. CDR3 size: 17 residues. V was pared by 1 base and J by 1 base, with 16 bases between. Germline lookup yields CDR1 LNHNV and CDR2 YYDKDF (reference sequence).

CDR3 amino acids: CASAGRGNQPQHF. CDR3 nucleotide sequence: TGTGCCAGCGCTGGCAGGGGGAATCAGCCCCAGCATTTT. J is TRBJ1-5 and V is TRBV2; 7 positions agree with TRBD1. The CDR3 spans 13 residues. V was clipped by 8 bases and J by 4 bases; unmatched bases: 5. Germline V gene lookup returns CDR1 SNHLY and CDR2 FYNNEI.

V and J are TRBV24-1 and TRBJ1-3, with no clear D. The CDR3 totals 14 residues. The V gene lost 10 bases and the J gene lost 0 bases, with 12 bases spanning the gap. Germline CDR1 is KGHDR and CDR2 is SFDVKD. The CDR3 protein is CATPAGDSGNTIYF. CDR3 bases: TGTGCCACTCCTGCCGGGGACTCTGGAAACACCATATATTTT.

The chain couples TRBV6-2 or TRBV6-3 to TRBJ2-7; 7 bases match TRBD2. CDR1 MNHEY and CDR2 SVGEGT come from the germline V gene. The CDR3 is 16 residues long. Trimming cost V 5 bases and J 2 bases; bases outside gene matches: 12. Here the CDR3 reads CASSPRLWRETYEQYF. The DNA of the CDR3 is TGTGCCAGCAGTCCCAGGCTTTGGCGGGAGACCTACGAGCAGTACTTC.

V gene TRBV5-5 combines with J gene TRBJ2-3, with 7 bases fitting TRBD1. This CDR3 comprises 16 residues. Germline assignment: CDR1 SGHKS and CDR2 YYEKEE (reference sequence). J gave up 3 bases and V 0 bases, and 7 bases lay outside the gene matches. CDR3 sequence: CASSLALTGATDTQYF. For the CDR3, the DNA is TGTGCCAGCAGCTTGGCCTTAACAGGGGCTACAGATACGCAGTATTTT.

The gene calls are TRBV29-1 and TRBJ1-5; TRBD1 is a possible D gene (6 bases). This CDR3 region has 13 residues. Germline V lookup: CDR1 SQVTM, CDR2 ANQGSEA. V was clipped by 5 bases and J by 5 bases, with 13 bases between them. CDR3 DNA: TGCAGCGTTCGACAGGAGGAACATCAGCCCCAGCATTTT. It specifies CSVRQEEHQPQHF.

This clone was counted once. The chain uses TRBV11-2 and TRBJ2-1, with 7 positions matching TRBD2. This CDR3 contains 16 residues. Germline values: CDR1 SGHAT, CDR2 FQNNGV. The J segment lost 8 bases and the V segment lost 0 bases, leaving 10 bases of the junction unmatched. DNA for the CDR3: TGTGCCAGCAGCTTAGATCTAGCGGCTGGGGGGGATGAGCAGTTCTTC. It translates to CASSLDLAAGGDEQFF.

The CDR3: CASGGVITDTQYF. CDR3 coding DNA: TGTGCCAGCGGGGGGGTAATCACAGATACGCAGTATTTT. The V and J genes are TRBV6-5 and TRBJ2-3, with 7 bases lining up with TRBD2. CDR1 is MNHEY, CDR2 SVGAGI, per germline. V lost 8 bases to trimming and J lost 2 bases; unmatched junction nucleotides: 4. The CDR3 is 13 amino acids.

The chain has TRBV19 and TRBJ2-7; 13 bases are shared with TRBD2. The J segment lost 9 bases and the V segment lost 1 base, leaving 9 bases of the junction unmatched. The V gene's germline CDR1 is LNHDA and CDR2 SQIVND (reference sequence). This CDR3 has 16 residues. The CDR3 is CASSIGGLAGVDRQYF. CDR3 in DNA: TGTGCCAGTAGTATAGGAGGACTAGCGGGAGTAGATCGGCAGTACTTC.

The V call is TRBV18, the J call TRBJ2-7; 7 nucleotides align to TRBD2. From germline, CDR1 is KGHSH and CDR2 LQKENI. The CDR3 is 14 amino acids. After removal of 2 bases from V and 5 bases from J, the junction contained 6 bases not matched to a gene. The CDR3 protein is CASSPDGRFDEQYF. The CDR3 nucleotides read TGTGCCAGCTCACCAGACGGGAGGTTCGACGAGCAGTACTTC.

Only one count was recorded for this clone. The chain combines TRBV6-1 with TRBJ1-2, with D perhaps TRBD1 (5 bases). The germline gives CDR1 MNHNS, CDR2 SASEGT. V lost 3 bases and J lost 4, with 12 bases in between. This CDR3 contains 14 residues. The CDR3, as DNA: TGTGCCAGCAGTGATCAAGGGGAGGTCTATGGCTACACCTTC. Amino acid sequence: CASSDQGEVYGYTF.

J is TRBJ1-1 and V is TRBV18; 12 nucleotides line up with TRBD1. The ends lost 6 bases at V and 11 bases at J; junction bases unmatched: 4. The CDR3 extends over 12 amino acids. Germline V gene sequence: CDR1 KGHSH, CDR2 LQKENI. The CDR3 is CASSRDRGRAFF. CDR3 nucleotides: TGTGCCAGCTCGCGGGACAGGGGGCGGGCTTTCTTT.

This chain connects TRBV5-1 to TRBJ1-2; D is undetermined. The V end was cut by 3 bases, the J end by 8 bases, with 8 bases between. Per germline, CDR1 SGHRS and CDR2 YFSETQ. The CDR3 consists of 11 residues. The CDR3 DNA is TGCGCCAGCAGCTCCGGGAGAGGCTACACCTTC. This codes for CASSSGRGYTF.

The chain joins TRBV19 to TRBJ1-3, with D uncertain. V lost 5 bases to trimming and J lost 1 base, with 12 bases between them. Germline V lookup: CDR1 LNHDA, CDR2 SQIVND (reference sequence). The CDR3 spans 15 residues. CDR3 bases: TGTGCCAGTAGTTCTATTCGACTTTCTGGAAACACCATATATTTT. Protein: CASSSIRLSGNTIYF. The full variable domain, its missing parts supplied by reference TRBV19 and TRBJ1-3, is DGGITQSPKYLFRKEGQNVTLSCEQNLNHDAMYWYRQDPGQGLRLIYYSQIVNDFQKGDIAEGYSVSREKKESFPLTVTSAQKNPTAFYLCASSSIRLSGNTIYFGEGSWLTVV.

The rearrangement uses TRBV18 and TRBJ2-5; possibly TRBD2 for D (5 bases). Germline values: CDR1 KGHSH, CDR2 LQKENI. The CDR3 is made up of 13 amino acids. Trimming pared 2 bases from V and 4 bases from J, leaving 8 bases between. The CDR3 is CASSPGERETQYF. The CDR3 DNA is TGTGCCAGCTCACCAGGGGAGCGAGAGACCCAGTACTTC.

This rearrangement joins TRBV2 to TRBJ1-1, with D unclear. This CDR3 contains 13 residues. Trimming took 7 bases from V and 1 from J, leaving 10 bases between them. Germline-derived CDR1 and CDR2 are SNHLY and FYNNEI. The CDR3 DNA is TGTGCCAGCATAGGAGGAGAGAACACTGAAGCTTTCTTT. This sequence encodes CASIGGENTEAFF.

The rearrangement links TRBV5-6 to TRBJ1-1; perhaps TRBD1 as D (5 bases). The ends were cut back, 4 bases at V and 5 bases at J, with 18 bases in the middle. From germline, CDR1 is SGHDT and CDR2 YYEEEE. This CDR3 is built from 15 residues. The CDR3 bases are TGTGCCAGCAGCCCCCAAGGGGTGGCGGAGACTGAAGCTTTCTTT. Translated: CASSPQGVAETEAFF. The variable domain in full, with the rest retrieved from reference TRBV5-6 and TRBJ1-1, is DAGVTQSPTHLIKTRGQQVTLRCSPKSGHDTVSWYQQALGQGPQFIFQYYEEEERQRGNFPDRFSGHQFPNYSSELNVNALLLGDSALYLCASSPQGVAETEAFFGQGTRLTVV.

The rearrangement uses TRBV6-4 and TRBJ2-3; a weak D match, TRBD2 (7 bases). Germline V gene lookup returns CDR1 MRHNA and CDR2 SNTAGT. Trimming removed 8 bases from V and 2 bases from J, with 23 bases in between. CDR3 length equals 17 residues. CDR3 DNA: TGTGCCAGCTCCCCGACCCCCGGGGGGCTAATCACAGATACGCAGTATTTT. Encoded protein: CASSPTPGGLITDTQYF.

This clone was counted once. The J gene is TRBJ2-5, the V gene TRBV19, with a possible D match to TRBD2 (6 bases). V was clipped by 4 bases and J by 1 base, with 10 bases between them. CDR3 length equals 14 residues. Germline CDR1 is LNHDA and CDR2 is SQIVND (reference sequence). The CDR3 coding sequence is TGTGCCAGTAGTACCCGGGACTTCCAAGAGACCCAGTACTTC. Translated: CASSTRDFQETQYF. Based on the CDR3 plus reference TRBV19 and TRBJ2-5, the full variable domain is DGGITQSPKYLFRKEGQNVTLSCEQNLNHDAMYWYRQDPGQGLRLIYYSQIVNDFQKGDIAEGYSVSREKKESFPLTVTSAQKNPTAFYLCASSTRDFQETQYFGPGTRLLVL.

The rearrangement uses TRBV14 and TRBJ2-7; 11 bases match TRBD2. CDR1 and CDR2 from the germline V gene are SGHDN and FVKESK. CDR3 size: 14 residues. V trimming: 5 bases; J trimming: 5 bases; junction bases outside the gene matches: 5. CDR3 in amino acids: CASSIAGGRNEQYF. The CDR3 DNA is TGTGCCAGCAGCATAGCGGGAGGGCGCAACGAGCAGTACTTC.

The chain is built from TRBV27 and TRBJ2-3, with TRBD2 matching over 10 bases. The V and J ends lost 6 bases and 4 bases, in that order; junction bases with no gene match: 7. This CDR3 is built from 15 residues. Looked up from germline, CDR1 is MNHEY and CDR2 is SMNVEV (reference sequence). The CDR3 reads CASRMSGGEADTQYF. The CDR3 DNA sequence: TGTGCCAGCAGGATGAGCGGGGGGGAGGCAGATACGCAGTATTTT.

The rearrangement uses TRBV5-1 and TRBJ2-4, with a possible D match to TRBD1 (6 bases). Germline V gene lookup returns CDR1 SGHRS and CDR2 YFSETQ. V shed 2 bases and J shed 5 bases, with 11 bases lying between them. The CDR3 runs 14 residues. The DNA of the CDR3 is TGCGCCAGCAGCTTTTACAGGGAGCAAAACATTCAGTACTTC. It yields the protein CASSFYREQNIQYF.

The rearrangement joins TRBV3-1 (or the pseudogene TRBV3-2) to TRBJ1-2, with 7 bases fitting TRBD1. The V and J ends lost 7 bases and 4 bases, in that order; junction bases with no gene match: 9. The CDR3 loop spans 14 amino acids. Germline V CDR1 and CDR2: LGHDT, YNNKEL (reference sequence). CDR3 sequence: CASTSAGGSYGYTF. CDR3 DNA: TGTGCCAGCACCTCCGCAGGGGGGAGCTATGGCTACACCTTC.

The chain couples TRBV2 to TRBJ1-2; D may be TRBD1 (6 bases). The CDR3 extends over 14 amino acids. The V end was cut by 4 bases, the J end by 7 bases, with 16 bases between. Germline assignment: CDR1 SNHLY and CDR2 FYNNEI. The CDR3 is CASSGGQGSGGYTF. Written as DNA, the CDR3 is TGTGCCAGCAGTGGGGGACAAGGGTCGGGTGGCTACACCTTC.